The 29 T cell receptor beta chains below all came from one sample that was sequenced in a study of cytomegalovirus exposure and HLA in healthy donors. Method: immunoSEQ multiplex PCR; TCRdb's copy keeps in-frame clones and lacks some. The sample records some 200,000 clones, approximately 80% being singletons. Sequencing was done on a sample of PBMCs. These receptors all come from a woman in her twenties or thirties in good health and CMV-seropositive.

The chain carries TRBV27 and TRBJ2-1, with 7 bases lining up with TRBD1. This CDR3 region has 17 residues. Looked up from germline, CDR1 is MNHEY and CDR2 is SMNVEV (reference sequence). The V and J ends lost 4 bases and 0 bases, in that order; junction bases with no gene match: 9. CDR3 in DNA: TGTGCCAGCAGTTCCCTATTGGGACAGAGCTCCTACAATGAGCAGTTCTTC. Its protein is CASSSLLGQSSYNEQFF.

The chain couples TRBV5-1 to TRBJ2-7, with 9 bases aligning to TRBD2. Germline values: CDR1 SGHRS, CDR2 YFSETQ. This CDR3 has 14 residues. V was pared by 2 bases and J by 5 bases, with 5 bases of the junction left unmatched. The CDR3 nucleotides read TGCGCCAGCAGCTTTAGACTAGCGGCCGACGAGCAGTACTTC. Amino acids: CASSFRLAADEQYF.

This chain uses TRBV27 with TRBJ2-3, with 13 bases fitting TRBD2. There are 14 residues in the CDR3. Germline V gene lookup returns CDR1 MNHEY and CDR2 SMNVEV (reference sequence). J lost 4 bases, V lost 7 bases, and 2 bases had no gene match. In DNA, the CDR3 is TGTGCCAGCACACTAGCGGGAGGGGCAGATACGCAGTATTTT. This translates into CASTLAGGADTQYF.

The rearrangement links TRBV6-1 to TRBJ2-2; the D gene is possibly TRBD1 (6 bases). Germline CDR1 and CDR2: MNHNS and SASEGT. V dropped 4 bases and J dropped 3 bases, with 9 bases sitting between them. The CDR3 is made up of 14 amino acids. In nucleotides, the CDR3 is TGTGCCAGCAGTGCCAGGGGCTACACCGGGGAGCTGTTTTTT. Its protein is CASSARGYTGELFF.

V usage is TRBV6-6 and J usage is TRBJ2-7, with TRBD1 matching 7 bases. V was clipped by 2 bases and J by 4 bases; unmatched bases: 2. Per germline, CDR1 MNHNY and CDR2 SVGAGI (reference sequence). The CDR3 spans 13 residues. CDR3 nucleotides: TGTGCCAGCAGTTACGCAGGGGGATACGAGCAGTACTTC. Its protein product is CASSYAGGYEQYF.

Here the CDR3 reads CASSLGLAGAIEQYF. The CDR3 nucleotides read TGTGCCAGCAGCCTCGGACTAGCGGGAGCTATAGAGCAGTACTTC. The chain recombines TRBV11-2 with TRBJ2-7; 13 bases agree with TRBD2. Germline values: CDR1 SGHAT, CDR2 FQNNGV. There are 15 residues in the CDR3. J lost 7 bases, V lost 5 bases, and 8 bases had no gene match.

This chain links TRBV25-1 with TRBJ1-1; 8 nucleotides line up with TRBD1. The CDR3 loop spans 15 amino acids. V was clipped by 4 bases and J by 4 bases; unmatched bases: 8. The germline gives CDR1 MGHDK, CDR2 SYGVNS. Here the CDR3 reads CASSVAGGGITEAFF. CDR3 coding DNA: TGTGCCAGCAGTGTGGCAGGGGGCGGAATCACTGAAGCTTTCTTT. Using reference TRBV25-1 and TRBJ1-1 for the parts outside the CDR3, the full variable domain is EADIYQTPRYLVIGTGKKITLECSQTMGHDKMYWYQQDPGMELHLIHYSYGVNSTEKGDLSSESTVSRIRTEHFPLTLESARPSHTSQYLCASSVAGGGITEAFFGQGTRLTVV.

The chain links TRBV25-1 to TRBJ2-5; 7 bases are shared with TRBD1. The CDR3 has 13 residues. Germline lookup yields CDR1 MGHDK and CDR2 SYGVNS. The junction had 2 bases not matched to a gene; V was cut back by 6 bases and J by 1 base. The CDR3 here is CASSGDSQETQYF. The CDR3 coding sequence is TGTGCCAGCAGCGGGGACAGCCAAGAGACCCAGTACTTC. Supplemented by reference TRBV25-1 and TRBJ2-5, the full variable domain reads EADIYQTPRYLVIGTGKKITLECSQTMGHDKMYWYQQDPGMELHLIHYSYGVNSTEKGDLSSESTVSRIRTEHFPLTLESARPSHTSQYLCASSGDSQETQYFGPGTRLLVL.

The chain has TRBV5-1 and TRBJ2-7; TRBD1 might be the D (6 bases). CDR1 and CDR2 from the germline V gene are SGHRS and YFSETQ. This CDR3 region has 14 residues. V was trimmed by 2 bases and J by 4 bases, leaving 13 bases between them. The CDR3 spells CASSFRDTTYEQYF. CDR3 bases: TGCGCCAGCAGCTTTAGGGACACTACATACGAGCAGTACTTC.

The V gene is TRBV5-1, the J gene TRBJ2-7, with TRBD2 identical over 8 bases. Germline assignment: CDR1 SGHRS and CDR2 YFSETQ. J lost 1 base, V lost 4 bases, and 13 bases had no gene match. The CDR3 is 17 amino acids. The CDR3 coding sequence is TGCGCCAGCAGCCCACAGACTAGCGCAGGAGATTCCTACGAGCAGTACTTC. Translation gives CASSPQTSAGDSYEQYF.

The CDR3 DNA reads as TGTGCCAGCAGTGAAGGGGAGGTGGGAAACACCATATATTTT. Its translation is CASSEGEVGNTIYF. The chain combines TRBV25-1 with TRBJ1-3, with unresolved D. This CDR3 contains 14 residues. Germline V CDR1 and CDR2: MGHDK, SYGVNS. V was shortened by 2 bases and J by 4 bases, with 9 bases between the two germline ends.

The CDR3 region has the DNA TGTGCCAGCGCCACGGGGGGGGCTAGTGGCTACACCTTC. It codes for CASATGGASGYTF. This chain connects TRBV6-1 to TRBJ1-2, with a possible D match to TRBD1 (6 bases). Germline lookup yields CDR1 MNHNS and CDR2 SASEGT. V gave up 8 bases and J gave up 7 bases, with 17 bases separating them. The length of the CDR3 is 13 residues.

The chain links TRBV29-1 to TRBJ2-1; tentative D call: TRBD1 (5 bases). This CDR3 contains 14 residues. Germline CDR1 SQVTM, CDR2 ANQGSEA. The V end lost 0 bases, the J end lost 2 bases, and 8 bases lay between the germline ends. DNA for the CDR3: TGCAGCGTTGAAGATCAGACAGCCTACAATGAGCAGTTCTTC. Translating it yields CSVEDQTAYNEQFF.

The rearrangement links TRBV6-1 to TRBJ2-7; D is perhaps TRBD1 (6 bases). The V end lost 8 bases, the J end lost 4 bases, and 21 bases lay between the germline ends. CDR1 and CDR2 from the germline V gene are MNHNS and SASEGT. The CDR3 runs 15 residues. The CDR3 DNA sequence: TGTGCCAGCCGGGACAAGGCCCACCAACCTTACGAGCAGTACTTC. Its protein is CASRDKAHQPYEQYF.

The chain links TRBV19 to TRBJ2-1; 7 nucleotides match TRBD2. V lost 3 bases to trimming and J lost 8 bases; unmatched junction nucleotides: 13. The CDR3 runs to 16 residues. Germline CDR1 reads LNHDA; CDR2 reads SQIVND (reference sequence). CDR3 region: CASSMWGGRREDEQFF. The CDR3, as DNA: TGTGCCAGTAGTATGTGGGGGGGTCGTAGGGAGGATGAGCAGTTCTTC.

This clone has a single count. This sequence joins TRBV2 and TRBJ2-1, with D possibly TRBD1 on 6 matching bases. V was pared by 6 bases and J by 1 base, with 13 bases between. CDR1 and CDR2 from the germline V gene are SNHLY and FYNNEI. The CDR3 covers 15 residues. The CDR3 loop is CASRSDRGSYNEQFF. In nucleotides, the CDR3 is TGTGCCAGCAGGTCGGACAGAGGGTCCTACAATGAGCAGTTCTTC.

The rearrangement links TRBV5-6 to TRBJ2-5; D is perhaps TRBD2 (6 bases). V was cut by 4 bases and J by 5 bases, with 15 bases left in between. The germline gives CDR1 SGHDT, CDR2 YYEEEE. The CDR3 is 14 amino acids. CDR3 nucleotides: TGTGCCAGCAGCATTGCAGGGAGCGGGGAGACCCAGTACTTC. This translates into CASSIAGSGETQYF.

This clone turned up a few times. The rearrangement links TRBV9 to TRBJ2-2; TRBD1 matches 7 bases. With V trimmed by 3 bases and J by 7 bases, 12 bases remained unmatched. Germline V gives CDR1 SGDLS, CDR2 YYNGEE. The CDR3 contains 16 residues. The CDR3: CASSEGLDRVNGELFF. CDR3 coding DNA: TGTGCCAGCAGCGAGGGATTAGACAGGGTAAACGGGGAGCTGTTTTTT.

This sequence joins TRBV4-2 and TRBJ2-3; D gene ambiguous. The CDR3 length is 14 residues. The V gene's germline CDR1 is LGHNA and CDR2 YNFKEQ. Trimming took 0 bases from V and 2 from J, leaving 6 bases between them. Written as DNA, the CDR3 is TGTGCCAGCAGCCAAGATCGAGACACAGATACGCAGTATTTT. Encoded protein: CASSQDRDTDTQYF.

V and J are TRBV28 and TRBJ2-1; TRBD2 is a possible D gene (5 bases). This CDR3 is built from 14 residues. Germline lookup yields CDR1 MDHEN and CDR2 SYDVKM. The V gene lost 4 bases and the J gene lost 10 bases, with 17 bases spanning the gap. CDR3 amino acids: CASSSPPRSGEQFF. The DNA for the CDR3 is TGTGCCAGCAGTTCGCCCCCCCGATCGGGGGAGCAGTTCTTC. The complete variable domain, with remaining parts taken from reference TRBV28 and TRBJ2-1, reads DVKVTQSSRYLVKRTGEKVFLECVQDMDHENMFWYRQDPGLGLRLIYFSYDVKMKEKGDIPEGYSVSREKKERFSLILESASTNQTSMYLCASSSPPRSGEQFFGPGTRLTVL.

The genes are TRBV19 and TRBJ1-2, with TRBD1 identical over 9 bases. The CDR3 is made up of 15 amino acids. The germline V gene encodes CDR1 LNHDA and CDR2 SQIVND (reference sequence). Trimming cost V 8 bases and J 8 bases; bases outside gene matches: 15. Here the CDR3 DNA reads TGTGCCAGTCTCCCGGGACAGGGATTTGGTGGAGGCTACACCTTC. Protein product: CASLPGQGFGGGYTF.

The J gene is TRBJ1-5, the V gene TRBV2; D not certain. The CDR3 covers 14 residues. The germline V and J ends were trimmed by 5 bases and 5 bases, with 13 bases remaining between them. CDR1 is SNHLY, CDR2 FYNNEI, per germline. As DNA, the CDR3 is TGTGCCAGCAGTAAAACGGGAACCGATCAGCCCCAGCATTTT. It specifies CASSKTGTDQPQHF.

This clone was recorded once. The chain has TRBV5-6 and TRBJ2-2, with a tentative D call TRBD2 (6 bases). This CDR3 has 18 amino acids. In germline, CDR1 is SGHDT, CDR2 YYEEEE. Trimming removed 4 bases at V and 3 bases at J, with 22 bases between. CDR3: CASSGILGGTPYTGELFF. The CDR3 DNA reads TGTGCCAGCAGCGGAATCTTAGGAGGGACGCCTTACACCGGGGAGCTGTTTTTT.

The gene calls are TRBV28 and TRBJ2-7; 8 bases fit TRBD1. The CDR3 sequence is 13 residues long. Germline V gene lookup returns CDR1 MDHEN and CDR2 SYDVKM. Trimming at V came to 5 bases and at J to 4 bases, leaving 4 bases not matched to a gene. For the CDR3, the DNA is TGTGCCAGCAGTGGGACAGGAATTTACGAGCAGTACTTC. Encoded protein: CASSGTGIYEQYF.

J is TRBJ2-1 and V is TRBV5-5; maybe TRBD2 (7 bases). In germline, CDR1 is SGHKS, CDR2 YYEKEE (reference sequence). This CDR3 is built from 12 residues. Deletions cut 4 bases from V and 10 bases from J, with 12 bases between. CDR3 nucleotides: TGTGCCAGCAGCCCGAGGGGGGGCGAGCAGTTCTTC. It codes for CASSPRGGEQFF.

CDR3 sequence: CASGREITEAFF. The DNA for the CDR3 is TGTGCCAGCGGCCGGGAGATCACTGAAGCTTTCTTT. V gene TRBV2 combines with J gene TRBJ1-1; D ambiguous. CDR1 and CDR2 (germline): SNHLY, FYNNEI. This CDR3 is 12 amino acids long. Trimming pared 8 bases from V and 4 bases from J, leaving 11 bases between.

CDR3 protein: CASSEGMAYGYTF. CDR3 DNA: TGTGCCAGCAGTGAAGGTATGGCTTATGGCTACACCTTC. The V gene is TRBV2, the J gene TRBJ1-2; D call uncertain. The CDR3 has 13 amino acids. CDR1 and CDR2 from the germline V gene are SNHLY and FYNNEI. V lost 1 base and J lost 5, with 8 bases in between.

The chain links TRBV5-1 to TRBJ2-7, with 7 bases fitting TRBD2. Germline CDR1 reads SGHRS; CDR2 reads YFSETQ. J lost 3 bases, V lost 1 base, and 7 bases had no gene match. The CDR3 loop spans 15 amino acids. The CDR3: CASSLMTSLVYEQYF. CDR3 sequence (DNA): TGCGCCAGCAGCTTGATGACTAGCCTGGTCTACGAGCAGTACTTC.

The gene calls are TRBV9 and TRBJ2-7, with 10 bases that match TRBD2. The CDR3 totals 17 residues. CDR1 and CDR2 from the germline V gene are SGDLS and YYNGEE. V lost 2 bases and J lost 1; bases outside the gene matches: 9. CDR3 protein: CASSVNPRLAGSYEQYF. In DNA form, the CDR3 reads TGTGCCAGCAGCGTTAACCCTCGACTAGCGGGTTCCTACGAGCAGTACTTC.